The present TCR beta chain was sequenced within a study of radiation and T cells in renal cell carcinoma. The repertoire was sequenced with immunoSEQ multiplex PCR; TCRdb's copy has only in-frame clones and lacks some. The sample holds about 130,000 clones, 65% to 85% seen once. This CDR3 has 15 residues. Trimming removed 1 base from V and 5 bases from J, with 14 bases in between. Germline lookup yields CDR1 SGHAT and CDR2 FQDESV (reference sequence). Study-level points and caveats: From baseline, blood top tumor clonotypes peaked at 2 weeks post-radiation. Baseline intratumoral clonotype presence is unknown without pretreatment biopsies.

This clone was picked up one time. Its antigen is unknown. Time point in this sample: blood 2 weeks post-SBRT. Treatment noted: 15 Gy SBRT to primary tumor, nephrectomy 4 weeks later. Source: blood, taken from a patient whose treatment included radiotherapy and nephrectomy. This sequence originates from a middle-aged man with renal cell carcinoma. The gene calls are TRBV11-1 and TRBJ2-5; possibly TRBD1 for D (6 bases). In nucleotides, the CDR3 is TGTGCCAGCAGCTTAGTCGGGGCAGGGGCGGAGACCCAGTACTTC. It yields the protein CASSLVGAGAETQYF.